The 7 T cell receptor beta chains in this list originate from one sample, sequenced in a study of control samples from healthy donors and cancer patients. Some clones are missing from TCRdb's copy, which holds only in-frame ones; the method was immunoSEQ multiplex PCR. The profile covers hundreds of thousands of clones, with 75% to 95% appearing a single time and about 6.3% taken by the ten largest. Sequenced input: PBMCs. These receptors were collected from a middle-aged man with head and neck cancer.

The count of this clone is one. The CDR3 sequence is CASHWPSYGYTF. The CDR3 region has the DNA TGTGCCAGCCACTGGCCGAGCTATGGCTACACCTTC. This chain connects TRBV28 to TRBJ1-2; D not certain. V lost 8 bases, J lost 4 bases, and 11 bases lay in between. The CDR3 runs 12 residues. Germline values: CDR1 MDHEN, CDR2 SYDVKM.

V is TRBV30 and J is TRBJ2-5; 10 bases align to TRBD1. Trimming at V came to 0 bases and at J to 5 bases, leaving 6 bases not matched to a gene. The CDR3 has 15 residues. The germline V gene encodes CDR1 GTSNPN and CDR2 SVGIG (reference sequence). DNA of the CDR3: TGTGCCTGGAGTGTGGGGACAGGGGCATGGGAGACCCAGTACTTC. Amino acids: CAWSVGTGAWETQYF.

V gene TRBV29-1 combines with J gene TRBJ1-1; D is uncertain. Germline CDR1 and CDR2: SQVTM and ANQGSEA. V was clipped by 3 bases and J by 5 bases, with 7 bases between them. The length of the CDR3 is 11 residues. The CDR3 DNA follows: TGCAGCGTTGATATTGGGACTGAAGCTTTCTTT. Translated: CSVDIGTEAFF.

V is TRBV30 and J is TRBJ1-1; 7 positions agree with TRBD1. This CDR3 contains 13 residues. The trim removed 3 bases at V and 4 bases at J, leaving 5 bases unmatched. Germline V lookup: CDR1 GTSNPN, CDR2 SVGIG (reference sequence). The CDR3 DNA reads TGTGCCTGGAGCGGACAGGTGATCACTGAAGCTTTCTTT. Translating it yields CAWSGQVITEAFF. Complete variable domain (other parts from reference TRBV30 and TRBJ1-1): SQTIHQWPATLVQPVGSPLSLECTVEGTSNPNLYWYRQAAGRGLQLLFYSVGIGQISSEVPQNLSASRPQDRQFILSSKKLLLSDSGFYLCAWSGQVITEAFFGQGTRLTVV.

The rearrangement uses TRBV9 and TRBJ2-2, with TRBD2 matching over 12 bases. The CDR3 loop spans 17 amino acids. Trimming removed 2 bases from V and 0 bases from J; junction bases left unmatched: 2. Per the germline V gene, CDR1 is SGDLS and CDR2 is YYNGEE. The CDR3 protein is CASSVTSGGTNTGELFF. CDR3 nucleotide sequence: TGTGCCAGCAGCGTTACTAGCGGGGGGACGAACACCGGGGAGCTGTTTTTT.

This sequence joins TRBV6-1 and TRBJ1-5; D not certain. The CDR3 totals 13 residues. Per germline, CDR1 MNHNS and CDR2 SASEGT. Trimming removed 3 bases from V and 4 bases from J, with 7 bases in between. The CDR3 coding sequence is TGTGCCAGCAGTGAGGAAAGGAATCAGCCCCAGCATTTT. It yields the protein CASSEERNQPQHF.

V and J are TRBV7-9 and TRBJ2-1; D perhaps matches TRBD2 (5 bases). Trimming took 5 bases from V and 1 from J, leaving 15 bases between them. The germline V gene has CDR1 SEHNR and CDR2 FQNEAQ (reference sequence). CDR3 length equals 16 residues. The CDR3 here is CASSPGRESSYNEQFF. The CDR3 DNA sequence: TGTGCCAGCAGCCCAGGAAGGGAGTCATCCTACAATGAGCAGTTCTTC.